This paragraph reports one T cell receptor (beta chain). V was pared by 0 bases and J by 1 base, with 12 bases between. The CDR3 is 16 amino acids. In germline, CDR1 is MNHNY, CDR2 SVGAGI (reference sequence). Generated by immunoSEQ multiplex PCR, the TCRdb table keeps only in-frame clones and is missing some. Of tens of thousands of clones in the sample, less than 90% were seen once. Regarding time point: blood 4 weeks post-SBRT, at nephrectomy. Treatment denoted: 15 Gy SBRT to primary tumor, nephrectomy 4 weeks later. Nephrectomy followed 15 Gy stereotactic body radiation by 4 weeks. Radiation-treated patients gave blood at baseline, week 2 and week 4. The data are from a study of radiation and T cells in renal cell carcinoma.

This receptor was identified in a woman aged 60-75 years with renal cell carcinoma. The sequences come from blood, collected from a patient whose treatment included radiotherapy and nephrectomy. V usage is TRBV6-6 and J usage is TRBJ1-1; a possible D gene is TRBD1 (6 bases). In nucleotides, the CDR3 is TGTGCCAGCAGTTACTCCCGACAGGCCACGAACACTGAAGCTTTCTTT. It yields the protein CASSYSRQATNTEAFF.